This T cell receptor beta chain was captured in a study of shared T cell receptors in the human thymus. This table comes from immunoSEQ multiplex PCR, and its TCRdb copy is limited to in-frame clones, with some not included. This table has about 730,000 clones, approximately 85% appearing once. The CDR3 sequence is 14 residues long. V was shortened by 5 bases and J by 0 bases, with 10 bases between the two germline ends. The germline CDR1 and CDR2 sequences are SGHTA and FQGNSA. The sample also formed part of further work on human thymus T cells. As reported in that work: Obtained as resections during corrective heart surgery, the thymus tissue was then studied. V and J gene usage appeared biased in thymic and blood repertoires. Thymic repertoires overlap heavily among unrelated individuals, related research has reported.

The TCR comes from a girl younger than two with a congenital heart defect. The rearrangement joins TRBV7-2 to TRBJ1-1; D remains ambiguous. The material sequenced was thymocytes. Here the CDR3 DNA reads TGTGCCAGCAGCCCCCATCCTATGAACACTGAAGCTTTCTTT. Translation: CASSPHPMNTEAFF.